The clone carrying this T cell receptor beta chain was recorded at least ten times. Its antigen is not identified. Genomic DNA provided the template from which TCR beta VDJ and CDR3 profiles were obtained. MiXCR, applied by TCRdb to the reads, yields one record per CDR3 protein. This table holds some 170,000 distinct CDR3 sequences, more than 45% found once. The CDR3 covers 12 residues. Germline-derived CDR1 and CDR2 are LNHNV and YYDKDF (reference sequence). The V end was cut by 0 bases, the J end by 4 bases, with 3 bases between. In patients chosen for sequencing, flow cytometry had shown CD8+CD57+ cell expansion. At blood sampling, none of the patients had yet received therapy. The sample belongs to a study of CD8+CD57+ T cells in acquired aplastic anemia. The overall study: Sorted CD4+ plus CD8+ cells gave DNA averaging 3.2 ug.

Notes on the study in general: Patients and controls shared nearly 30 CD8+ CDR3 sequences, which appeared highly expressed in patients and within their immunodominant clones.

The chain joins TRBV15 to TRBJ2-5; D remains unclear. This receptor was obtained from a human donor with aplastic anemia. The sequencing input was sorted CD4+, CD8+, or CD8+CD57+ T cells (not recorded which) from PBMCs. The CDR3 DNA follows: TGTGCCACCAGCAGAGATGTAGAGACCCAGTACTTC. Protein product: CATSRDVETQYF.